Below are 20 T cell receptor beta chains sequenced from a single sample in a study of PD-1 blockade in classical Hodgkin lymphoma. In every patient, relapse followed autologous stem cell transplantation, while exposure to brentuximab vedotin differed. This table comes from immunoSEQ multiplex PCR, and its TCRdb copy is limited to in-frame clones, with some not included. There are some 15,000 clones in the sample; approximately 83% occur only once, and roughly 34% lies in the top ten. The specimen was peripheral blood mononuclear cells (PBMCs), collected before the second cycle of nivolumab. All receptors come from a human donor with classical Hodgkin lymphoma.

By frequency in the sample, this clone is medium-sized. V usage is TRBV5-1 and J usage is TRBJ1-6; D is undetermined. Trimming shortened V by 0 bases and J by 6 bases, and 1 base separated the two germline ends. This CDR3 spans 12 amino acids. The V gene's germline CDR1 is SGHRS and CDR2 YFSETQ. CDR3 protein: CASSLANSPLHF. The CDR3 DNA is TGCGCCAGCAGCTTGGCTAATTCACCCCTCCACTTT.

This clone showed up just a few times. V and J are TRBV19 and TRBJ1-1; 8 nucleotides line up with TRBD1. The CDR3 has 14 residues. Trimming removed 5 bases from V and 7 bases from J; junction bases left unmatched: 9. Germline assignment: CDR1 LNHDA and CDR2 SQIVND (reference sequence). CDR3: CASSLRGRMGEAFF. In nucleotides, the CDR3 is TGTGCCAGTAGTCTCAGGGGGCGCATGGGTGAAGCTTTCTTT.

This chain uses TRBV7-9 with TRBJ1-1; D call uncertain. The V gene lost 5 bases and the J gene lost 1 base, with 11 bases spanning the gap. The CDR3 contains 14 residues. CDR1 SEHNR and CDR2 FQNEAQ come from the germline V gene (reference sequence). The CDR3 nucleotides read TGTGCCAGCAGCCAAAGGACGGGGAACACTGAAGCTTTCTTT. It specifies CASSQRTGNTEAFF.

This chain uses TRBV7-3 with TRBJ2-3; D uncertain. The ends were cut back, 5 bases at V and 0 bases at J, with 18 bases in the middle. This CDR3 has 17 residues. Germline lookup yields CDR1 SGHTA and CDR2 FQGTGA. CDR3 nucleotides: TGTGCCAGCAGCGTACACGATTATGGGCTTAGCACAGATACGCAGTATTTT. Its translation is CASSVHDYGLSTDTQYF.

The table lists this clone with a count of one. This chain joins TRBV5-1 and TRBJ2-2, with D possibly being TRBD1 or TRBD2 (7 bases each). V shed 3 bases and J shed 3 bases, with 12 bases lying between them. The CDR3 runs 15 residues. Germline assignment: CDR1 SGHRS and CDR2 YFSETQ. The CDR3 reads CASSYAGGDTGELFF. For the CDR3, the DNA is TGCGCCAGCAGCTACGCAGGGGGGGACACCGGGGAGCTGTTTTTT.

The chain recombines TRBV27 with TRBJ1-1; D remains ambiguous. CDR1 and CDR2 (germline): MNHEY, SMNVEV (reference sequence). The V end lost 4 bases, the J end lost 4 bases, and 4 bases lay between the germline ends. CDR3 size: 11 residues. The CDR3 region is CASSSATEAFF. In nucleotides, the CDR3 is TGTGCCAGCAGTTCTGCCACTGAAGCTTTCTTT.

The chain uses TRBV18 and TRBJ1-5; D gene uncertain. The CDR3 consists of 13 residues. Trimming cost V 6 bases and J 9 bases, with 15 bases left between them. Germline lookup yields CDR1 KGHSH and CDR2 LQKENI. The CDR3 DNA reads TGTGCCAGCTCCTACCAAATGGGCGGGCCCCAGCATTTT. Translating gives CASSYQMGGPQHF.

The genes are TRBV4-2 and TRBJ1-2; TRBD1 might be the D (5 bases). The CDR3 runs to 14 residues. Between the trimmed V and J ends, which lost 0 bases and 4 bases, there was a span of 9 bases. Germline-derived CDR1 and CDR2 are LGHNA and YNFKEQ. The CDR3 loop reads CASSQDLGTYGYTF. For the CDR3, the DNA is TGTGCCAGCAGCCAAGATCTCGGGACCTATGGCTACACCTTC.

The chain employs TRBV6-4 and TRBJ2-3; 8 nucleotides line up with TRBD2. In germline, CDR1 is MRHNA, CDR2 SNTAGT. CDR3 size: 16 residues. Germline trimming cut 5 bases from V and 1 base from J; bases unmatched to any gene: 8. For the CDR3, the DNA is TGTGCCAGCAGTTCCAGCGGGGGCTCCGGCACAGATACGCAGTATTTT. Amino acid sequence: CASSSSGGSGTDTQYF.

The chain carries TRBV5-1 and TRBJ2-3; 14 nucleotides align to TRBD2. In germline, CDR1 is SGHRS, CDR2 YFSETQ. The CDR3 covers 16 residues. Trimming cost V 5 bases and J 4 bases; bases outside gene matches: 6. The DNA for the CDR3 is TGCGCCAGCAGAATCGGGACTAGCGGGAGCTCAGATACGCAGTATTTT. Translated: CASRIGTSGSSDTQYF.

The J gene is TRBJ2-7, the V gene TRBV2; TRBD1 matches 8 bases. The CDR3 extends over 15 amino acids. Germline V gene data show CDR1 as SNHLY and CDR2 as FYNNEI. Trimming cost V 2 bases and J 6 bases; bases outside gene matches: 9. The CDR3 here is CASSEQRTGFGEQYF. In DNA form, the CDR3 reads TGTGCCAGCAGTGAACAAAGGACAGGGTTCGGCGAGCAGTACTTC. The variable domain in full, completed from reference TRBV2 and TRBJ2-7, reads EPEVTQTPSHQVTQMGQEVILRCVPISNHLYFYWYRQILGQKVEFLVSFYNNEISEKSEIFDDQFSVERPDGSNFTLKIRSTKLEDSAMYFCASSEQRTGFGEQYFGPGTRLTVT.

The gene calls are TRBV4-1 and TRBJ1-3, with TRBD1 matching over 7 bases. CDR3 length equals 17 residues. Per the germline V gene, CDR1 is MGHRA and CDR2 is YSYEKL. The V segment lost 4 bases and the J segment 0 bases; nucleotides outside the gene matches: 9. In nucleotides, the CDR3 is TGCGCCAGCAGCCCTAGGGGACAGCTACTCTCTGGAAACACCATATATTTT. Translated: CASSPRGQLLSGNTIYF.

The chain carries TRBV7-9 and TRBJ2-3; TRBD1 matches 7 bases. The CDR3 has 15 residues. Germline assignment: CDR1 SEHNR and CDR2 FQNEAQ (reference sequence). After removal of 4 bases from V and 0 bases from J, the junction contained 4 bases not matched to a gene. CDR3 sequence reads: CASSSQGVSTDTQYF. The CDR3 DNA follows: TGTGCCAGCAGCTCTCAGGGGGTTAGCACAGATACGCAGTATTTT.

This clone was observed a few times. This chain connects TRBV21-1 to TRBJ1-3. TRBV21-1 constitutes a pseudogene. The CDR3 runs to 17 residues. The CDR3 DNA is TGTGCCAGCAGCCACCGGGACCGATTAAACTCTGGAAACACCATATATTTT. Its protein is CASSHRDRLNSGNTIYF.

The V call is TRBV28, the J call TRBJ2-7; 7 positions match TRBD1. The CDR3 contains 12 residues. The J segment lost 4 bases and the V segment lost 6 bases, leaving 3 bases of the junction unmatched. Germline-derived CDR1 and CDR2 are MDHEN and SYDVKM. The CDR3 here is CASSQDRYEQYF. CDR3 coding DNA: TGTGCCAGCAGCCAGGACAGGTACGAGCAGTACTTC.

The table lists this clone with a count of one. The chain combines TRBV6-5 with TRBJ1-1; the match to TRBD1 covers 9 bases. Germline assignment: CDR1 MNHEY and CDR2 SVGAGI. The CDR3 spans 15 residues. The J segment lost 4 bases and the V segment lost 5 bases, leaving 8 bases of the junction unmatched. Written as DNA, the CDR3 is TGTGCCAGCAGTCTGACGGGGACAGGGAGCACTGAAGCTTTCTTT. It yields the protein CASSLTGTGSTEAFF.

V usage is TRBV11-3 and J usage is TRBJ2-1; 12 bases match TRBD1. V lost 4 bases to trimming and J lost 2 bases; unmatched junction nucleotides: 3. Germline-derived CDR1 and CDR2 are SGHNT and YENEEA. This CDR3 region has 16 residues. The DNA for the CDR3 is TGTGCCAGCAGCTCCCGGGACAGGGGGCCCTACAATGAGCAGTTCTTC. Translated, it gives CASSSRDRGPYNEQFF.

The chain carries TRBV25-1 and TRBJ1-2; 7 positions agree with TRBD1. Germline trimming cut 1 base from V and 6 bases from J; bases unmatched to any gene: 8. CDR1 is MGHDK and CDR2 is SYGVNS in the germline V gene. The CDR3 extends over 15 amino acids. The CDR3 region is CASSEWGEGANGYTF. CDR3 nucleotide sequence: TGTGCCAGCAGTGAATGGGGCGAGGGGGCTAATGGCTACACCTTC.

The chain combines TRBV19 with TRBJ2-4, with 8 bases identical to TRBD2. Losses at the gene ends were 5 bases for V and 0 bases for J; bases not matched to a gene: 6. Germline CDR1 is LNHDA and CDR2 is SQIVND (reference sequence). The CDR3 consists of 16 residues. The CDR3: CASSPRTSLAKNIQYF. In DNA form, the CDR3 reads TGTGCCAGTAGTCCAAGGACTAGCTTAGCCAAAAACATTCAGTACTTC. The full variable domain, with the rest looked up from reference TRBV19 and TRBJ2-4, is DGGITQSPKYLFRKEGQNVTLSCEQNLNHDAMYWYRQDPGQGLRLIYYSQIVNDFQKGDIAEGYSVSREKKESFPLTVTSAQKNPTAFYLCASSPRTSLAKNIQYFGAGTRLSVL.

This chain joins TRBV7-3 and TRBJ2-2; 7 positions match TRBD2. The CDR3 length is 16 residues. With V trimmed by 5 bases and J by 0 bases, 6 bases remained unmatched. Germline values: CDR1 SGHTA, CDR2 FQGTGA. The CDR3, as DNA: TGTGCCAGCAGCCACGCTAGCGGTCCGAACACCGGGGAGCTGTTTTTT. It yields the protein CASSHASGPNTGELFF.